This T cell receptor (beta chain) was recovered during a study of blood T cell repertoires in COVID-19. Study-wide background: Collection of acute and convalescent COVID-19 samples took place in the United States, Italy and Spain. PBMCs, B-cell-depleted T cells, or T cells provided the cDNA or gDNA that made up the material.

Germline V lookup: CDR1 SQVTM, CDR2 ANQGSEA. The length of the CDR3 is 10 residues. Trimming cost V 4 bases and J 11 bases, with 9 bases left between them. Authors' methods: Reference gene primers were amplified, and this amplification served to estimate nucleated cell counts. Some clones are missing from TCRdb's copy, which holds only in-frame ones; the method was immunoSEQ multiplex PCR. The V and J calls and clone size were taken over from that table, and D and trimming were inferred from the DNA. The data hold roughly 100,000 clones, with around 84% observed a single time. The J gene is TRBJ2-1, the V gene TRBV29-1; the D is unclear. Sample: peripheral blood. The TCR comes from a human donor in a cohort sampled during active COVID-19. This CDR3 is CSVVERQQFF. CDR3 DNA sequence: TGCAGCGTTGTTGAGCGACAGCAGTTCTTC.